The T cell receptor (beta chain) described here comes from a study of CD8 T cells in Susac syndrome. This clonotype has only one observation. V dropped 3 bases and J dropped 4; count of bases not matched to a gene: 2. The germline gives CDR1 SGHAT, CDR2 FQNNGV. CDR3 length: 14 amino acids. Random hexamers were used to reverse transcribe an amount of roughly 0.5 to 1 ug RNA. Amplification of TCR beta CDR3 spanned 54 Vbeta and 13 Jbeta via immunoSEQ multiplex PCR. TCRdb processed the immunoSEQ multiplex PCR reads anew with MiXCR; each CDR3 protein has one entry. The top ten clones hold around 0.14% of a sample with some 100,000 distinct CDR3 sequences, 92% of them seen once.

The source of this sequence is a human donor in good health. Sequencing was carried out using CD4+ T cells from PBMCs. V is TRBV11-2 and J is TRBJ2-5, with TRBD2 identical over 10 bases. The CDR3 DNA reads as TGTGCCAGCAGCTTCCCTAGCGGGGGAGAGACCCAGTACTTC. As protein: CASSFPSGGETQYF.